The clone carrying this T cell receptor beta chain was observed at least ten times. Its antigen is unidentified. The data were obtained in a study of T cells after yellow fever vaccination. TCR cDNA, made by 5'RACE template switching, carried an added universal primer site and UMIs. TCRdb fed the 5' RACE reads into MiXCR, producing one record per CDR3 protein. In the table there are under 300,000 distinct CDR3 sequences, 6.9% of which are singletons. There are 13 residues in the CDR3. With 5 bases clipped from V and 3 bases from J, the junction kept 2 bases outside the gene matches. CDR1 and CDR2 from the germline V gene are SGHRS and YFSETQ. Study conclusions and caveats: Once the booster was given, most primary-vaccination clones reappeared, at over 95% for CD4 and roughly 91% for CD8.

This chain uses TRBV5-1 with TRBJ2-3; 8 bases map to TRBD2. The sample was CD4+ T cells sorted from PBMCs, taken 15 days after the yellow fever booster vaccination. The sequence derives from a man between 25 and 39 years old who received the YFV17D yellow fever vaccine. The CDR3, as DNA: TGCGCCAGCAGTCGGGAGGGGACAGATACGCAGTATTTT. Its translation is CASSREGTDTQYF.